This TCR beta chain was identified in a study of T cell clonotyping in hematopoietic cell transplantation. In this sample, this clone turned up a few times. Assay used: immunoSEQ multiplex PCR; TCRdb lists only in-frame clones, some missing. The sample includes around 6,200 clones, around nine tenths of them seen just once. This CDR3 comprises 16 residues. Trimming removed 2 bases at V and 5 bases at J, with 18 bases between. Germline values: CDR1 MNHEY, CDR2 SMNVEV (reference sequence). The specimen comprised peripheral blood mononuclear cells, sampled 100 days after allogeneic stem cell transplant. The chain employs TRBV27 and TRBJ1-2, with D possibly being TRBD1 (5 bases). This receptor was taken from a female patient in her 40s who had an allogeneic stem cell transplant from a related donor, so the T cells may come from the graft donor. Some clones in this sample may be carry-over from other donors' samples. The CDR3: CASSLTPYRDLYGYTF. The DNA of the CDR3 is TGTGCCAGCAGTTTAACCCCGTATAGGGACCTATATGGCTACACCTTC.